This T cell receptor (beta chain) originates from a study of T cells in Graves' hyperthyroidism and ophthalmopathy. Authors of the study amplified TCR beta CDR3 regions from RNA transcripts. Carried out on the TCR CDR3, a first-round RT-PCR used the HTBI primer set. TCRdb used MiXCR to reprocess the multiplex PCR reads, holding one entry per CDR3 protein. Of about half a million distinct CDR3 sequences in the sample, about 20% were seen once. This clonotype was counted only a few times. This clonotype was sampled from a man between 35 and 55 years old with Graves' ophthalmopathy. Sample: blood.

The CDR3 bases are TGTGCCAGCAGTTACTCGATACTACATAGGGCCACAGATACGCAGTATTTT. It specifies CASSYSILHRATDTQYF. The chain uses TRBV6-2 or TRBV6-3 and TRBJ2-3; D not resolved. The V end was cut by 0 bases, the J end by 2 bases, with 15 bases between. Germline CDR1 and CDR2: MNHEY and SVGEGT. This CDR3 spans 17 amino acids.